This entry features one TCR beta chain sequence. The antigen is undetermined. The sample is drawn from a study of T cells in Graves' hyperthyroidism and ophthalmopathy. The CDR3 regions of TCR beta were amplified from RNA transcripts. When the TCR CDR3 underwent first-round RT-PCR, the HTBI primer set was used. Via MiXCR, TCRdb re-called the multiplex PCR reads, giving one row per CDR3 protein. The table shows roughly 150,000 distinct CDR3 sequences, with over 8% occurring only once. Study-wide points: Most clonotypes that expanded in the thyroid above 0.001 also showed up in blood.

Clinical symptoms, serum thyroxine, TRAb, thyroid ultrasound and orbital computed tomography informed diagnoses. The ends lost 5 bases at V and 3 bases at J; junction bases unmatched: 8. CDR1 is SEHNR, CDR2 FQNEAQ, per germline (reference sequence). The CDR3 contains 16 residues. The sample was blood. This TCR was recovered from a woman aged 18-29 years with Graves' hyperthyroidism that later progressed to Graves' ophthalmopathy. The genes are TRBV7-9 and TRBJ1-5, with 9 bases aligning to TRBD1. The CDR3 here is CASSPQDRGYNQPQHF. CDR3 nucleotides: TGTGCCAGCAGCCCCCAGGACAGGGGATACAATCAGCCCCAGCATTTT.